The 3 T cell receptor beta chains below all came from one sample that was sequenced in a study of cytomegalovirus exposure and HLA in healthy donors. Researchers ran the PCR with 60 Vbeta and 13 Jbeta primers. The method was immunoSEQ multiplex PCR; TCRdb's version includes in-frame clones alone and lacks a portion of them. The data hold roughly 180,000 clones, with about 80% observed a single time. The sequenced sample was PBMCs. These receptors came from a woman aged 30 to 39 in good health and CMV-seropositive.

CDR3 sequence: CNPLKAGVAGGLSYNEQFF. CDR3 nucleotide sequence: TGCAACCCCCTTAAGGCCGGGGTAGCGGGAGGGCTTTCCTACAATGAGCAGTTCTTC. The chain couples TRBV29-1 to TRBJ2-1; the match to TRBD2 covers 11 bases. The CDR3 runs 19 residues. CDR1 SQVTM and CDR2 ANQGSEA come from the germline V gene.

The gene calls are TRBV6-5 and TRBJ1-1; no reliable D call. The V gene's germline CDR1 is MNHEY and CDR2 SVGAGI. Trimming pared 6 bases from V and 3 bases from J, leaving 8 bases between. The CDR3 runs 12 residues. In DNA, the CDR3 is TGTGCCAGCAGAGGAGGCTACACTGAAGCTTTCTTT. Translating gives CASRGGYTEAFF.

The chain links TRBV19 to TRBJ2-7, with D perhaps matching TRBD1 (6 bases). The germline V gene has CDR1 LNHDA and CDR2 SQIVND (reference sequence). Trimming removed 5 bases from V and 3 bases from J, with 14 bases in between. The CDR3 extends over 14 amino acids. DNA for the CDR3: TGTGCCAGTAGTTCAGGGGCCCTAGGCTACGAGCAGTACTTC. Encoded protein: CASSSGALGYEQYF.